This TCR beta chain emerged from a study of siplizumab effects on memory and regulatory T cells. As for this clone: Antigen specificity is unknown.

The repertoire was sequenced with immunoSEQ multiplex PCR; TCRdb's copy has only in-frame clones and lacks some. The sample lists about 100,000 clones, just under 95% seen once, with 1.3% in the top ten. This CDR3 contains 15 residues. Trimming at V came to 4 bases and at J to 1 base, leaving 4 bases not matched to a gene. CDR1 and CDR2 (germline): LNHDA, SQIVND (reference sequence). Overall study findings and caveats: Naive T cells were seen as more diverse than memory cells and as major alloresponse contributors.

V usage is TRBV19 and J usage is TRBJ1-5, with 7 positions matching TRBD1. The sequence came from a human donor in good health. The sample was non-Treg CD4+ T cells sorted from blood. The CDR3 loop reads CASSKTGISNQPQHF. The CDR3 DNA sequence: TGTGCCAGTAGTAAGACAGGGATAAGCAATCAGCCCCAGCATTTT.